Shown below are 24 T cell receptor beta chains from a single sample sequenced in a study of T cell responses to AZD1222 COVID-19 vaccine. Profiling relied on immunoSEQ multiplex PCR, and the TCRdb table lists in-frame clones only, not all of them. The table lists roughly 98,000 clones, about four fifths of them singletons. The source material was peripheral blood, sampled 28 days after the second AZD1222 dose. The source is an adult who received the AZD1222 COVID-19 vaccine.

The CDR3 DNA is TGCGCCAGCAGCCCGACATCTACAGTATATGGCTACACCTTC. Its protein product is CASSPTSTVYGYTF. The rearrangement links TRBV4-3 to TRBJ1-2; the D is unclear. The CDR3 loop spans 14 amino acids. Germline CDR1 and CDR2: LGHNA and YSLEER. Trimming left V 4 bases short and J 5 bases short, with 14 bases between.

DNA for the CDR3: TGTGCCAGCAGCCAAGATCGGGCTAGCGGGGGGGGTACGCAGTATTTT. This codes for CASSQDRASGGGTQYF. The V call is TRBV3-1 (or the pseudogene TRBV3-2), the J call TRBJ2-3; 12 bases are a match to TRBD2. In germline, CDR1 is LGHDT, CDR2 YNNKEL (reference sequence). The CDR3 sequence is 16 residues long. V dropped 0 bases and J dropped 8; count of bases not matched to a gene: 6.

The chain is built from TRBV5-1 and TRBJ2-7; the match to TRBD2 covers 7 bases. This CDR3 is built from 16 residues. V was clipped by 1 base and J by 0 bases; unmatched bases: 7. Germline-derived CDR1 and CDR2 are SGHRS and YFSETQ. Here the CDR3 reads CASSLYGGSDSYEQYF. In DNA form, the CDR3 reads TGCGCCAGCAGCTTGTACGGCGGGAGCGACTCCTACGAGCAGTACTTC. The entire variable domain, with the rest obtained from reference TRBV5-1 and TRBJ2-7, is as follows: KAGVTQTPRYLIKTRGQQVTLSCSPISGHRSVSWYQQTPGQGLQFLFEYFSETQRNKGNFPGRFSGRQFSNSRSEMNVSTLELGDSALYLCASSLYGGSDSYEQYFGPGTRLTVT.

The chain employs TRBV6-1 and TRBJ1-2; 9 nucleotides match TRBD1. The CDR3 loop spans 16 amino acids. J gave up 7 bases and V 3 bases, and 12 bases lay outside the gene matches. The germline CDR1 and CDR2 sequences are MNHNS and SASEGT. CDR3 sequence: CASSEGGTGRLGGYTF. CDR3 coding DNA: TGTGCCAGCAGTGAGGGCGGGACAGGGCGTCTCGGTGGCTACACCTTC.

The chain links TRBV4-3 to TRBJ1-1; D is unresolved. Trimming pared 0 bases from V and 4 bases from J, leaving 12 bases between. The CDR3 totals 15 residues. Germline-derived CDR1 and CDR2 are LGHNA and YSLEER. The CDR3: CASSQDQAISTEAFF. For the CDR3, the DNA is TGCGCCAGCAGCCAAGACCAAGCCATCAGCACTGAAGCTTTCTTT.

The chain is built from TRBV5-4 and TRBJ1-2, with TRBD1 matching over 9 bases. With 2 bases clipped from V and 7 bases from J, the junction kept 12 bases outside the gene matches. The CDR3 sequence is 16 residues long. Germline V gene lookup returns CDR1 SGHNT and CDR2 YYREEE (reference sequence). The CDR3, as DNA: TGTGCCAGCAGCTTAACGTCGGGACAGGGTCCCTTTGGCTACACCTTC. Its translation: CASSLTSGQGPFGYTF.

The rearrangement links TRBV10-2 to TRBJ2-3; 7 bases align to TRBD1. Trimming cost V 8 bases and J 0 bases; bases outside gene matches: 8. Germline CDR1 WSHSY, CDR2 SAAADI. CDR3 length: 15 residues. The CDR3 is CASLDRVLSTDTQYF. The CDR3 bases are TGCGCCAGCTTAGACAGGGTGCTTAGCACAGATACGCAGTATTTT.

CDR3 sequence reads: CASSVVASGSTDTQYF. Here the CDR3 DNA reads TGTGCCAGCAGCGTAGTTGCTAGCGGAAGCACAGATACGCAGTATTTT. The chain carries TRBV9 and TRBJ2-3; 7 nucleotides agree with TRBD2. Trimming removed 0 bases from V and 0 bases from J; junction bases left unmatched: 4. The CDR3 spans 16 residues. CDR1 and CDR2 (germline): SGDLS, YYNGEE. Drawing the rest from reference TRBV9 and TRBJ2-3, the complete variable domain is DSGVTQTPKHLITATGQRVTLRCSPRSGDLSVYWYQQSLDQGLQFLIQYYNGEERAKGNILERFSAQQFPDLHSELNLSSLELGDSALYFCASSVVASGSTDTQYFGPGTRLTVL.

This chain uses TRBV12-3 or TRBV12-4 with TRBJ1-5, with D uncertain. Trimming removed 8 bases at V and 3 bases at J, with 8 bases between. The CDR3 loop spans 12 amino acids. CDR3 protein: CASCTTNQPQHF. CDR3 coding DNA: TGTGCCAGCTGCACTACCAATCAGCCCCAGCATTTT.

This clone was detected a few times. The chain has TRBV30 and TRBJ1-1; D not certain. The ends were cut back, 7 bases at V and 2 bases at J, with 8 bases in the middle. This CDR3 contains 11 residues. Germline values: CDR1 GTSNPN, CDR2 SVGIG (reference sequence). The CDR3 loop is CALSQNTEAFF. CDR3 DNA sequence: TGTGCCTTAAGCCAAAACACTGAAGCTTTCTTT.

The chain employs TRBV9 and TRBJ2-1; TRBD2 matches 15 bases. CDR3 length equals 15 residues. Germline CDR1 and CDR2: SGDLS and YYNGEE. V was pared by 4 bases and J by 9 bases, with 5 bases of the junction left unmatched. The CDR3 coding sequence is TGTGCCAGCAGCCCAGGGACTAGCGGGAGGACTGAGCAGTTCTTC. Residues: CASSPGTSGRTEQFF. Combining the CDR3 with reference TRBV9 and TRBJ2-1 gives the whole variable domain DSGVTQTPKHLITATGQRVTLRCSPRSGDLSVYWYQQSLDQGLQFLIQYYNGEERAKGNILERFSAQQFPDLHSELNLSSLELGDSALYFCASSPGTSGRTEQFFGPGTRLTVL.

This sequence joins TRBV6-2 or TRBV6-3 and TRBJ2-5, with 7 bases fitting TRBD2. The V gene's germline CDR1 is MNHEY and CDR2 SVGEGT. V was clipped by 6 bases and J by 3 bases; unmatched bases: 7. This CDR3 region has 14 residues. In nucleotides, the CDR3 is TGTGCCAGCAGCACCTGGGGGGGGAAAGAGACCCAGTACTTC. It codes for CASSTWGGKETQYF.

There are a few counts of this clone. This chain connects TRBV7-3 to TRBJ2-7; D perhaps matches TRBD1 (7 bases). Trimming stripped 5 bases from V and 5 bases from J, with 19 bases between. CDR1 is SGHTA and CDR2 is FQGTGA in the germline V gene. This CDR3 has 15 amino acids. DNA of the CDR3: TGTGCCAGCAGCCGACAGGGTGGGGCTAGCGACGAGCAGTACTTC. It encodes CASSRQGGASDEQYF.

The chain carries TRBV4-3 and TRBJ1-2; D is ambiguous. V lost 1 base, J lost 3 bases, and 9 bases lay in between. The length of the CDR3 is 14 residues. Germline V gives CDR1 LGHNA, CDR2 YSLEER. The CDR3 sequence: CASSQGLGDYGYTF. The CDR3 bases are TGCGCCAGCAGCCAAGGTTTGGGAGACTATGGCTACACCTTC.

This clone was seen more than once but under ten times. This sequence joins TRBV14 and TRBJ1-1; 9 positions match TRBD1. The length of the CDR3 is 15 residues. Germline V gene sequence: CDR1 SGHDN, CDR2 FVKESK. The V segment lost 1 base and the J segment 6 bases; nucleotides outside the gene matches: 6. The CDR3 DNA sequence: TGTGCCAGCAGCCAAGGGACAGGGGAATGGTCTGAAGCTTTCTTT. This sequence encodes CASSQGTGEWSEAFF.

The J gene is TRBJ1-5, the V gene TRBV10-3, with no clear D. This CDR3 is 14 amino acids long. The germline CDR1 and CDR2 sequences are ENHRY and SYGVKD. V was clipped by 5 bases and J by 3 bases, with 11 bases between them. CDR3 bases: TGTGCCATCAGTCATGAGGGAAACAATCAGCCCCAGCATTTT. Its translation is CAISHEGNNQPQHF.

The DNA of the CDR3 is TGTGCCAGCAGCCCCGAGGGACAGGGAGATGAAAAACTGTTTTTT. Residues: CASSPEGQGDEKLFF. J is TRBJ1-4 and V is TRBV9; 9 bases align to TRBD1. Per germline, CDR1 SGDLS and CDR2 YYNGEE. V lost 4 bases and J lost 6; bases outside the gene matches: 7. This CDR3 is built from 15 residues.

This clone was counted once. V gene TRBV6-6 combines with J gene TRBJ2-2; possibly TRBD1 for D (6 bases). CDR1 is MNHNY, CDR2 SVGAGI, per germline (reference sequence). V dropped 4 bases and J dropped 1 base, with 13 bases sitting between them. The CDR3 sequence is 16 residues long. CDR3 coding DNA: TGTGCCAGCAGTTCCGGCGGACAGATGAACACCGGGGAGCTGTTTTTT. Translating it yields CASSSGGQMNTGELFF.

The table lists this clone with a few counts. The V and J genes are TRBV10-1 and TRBJ1-1; D is ambiguous. Germline V lookup: CDR1 WNHNN, CDR2 SYGVQD (reference sequence). The ends were cut back, 0 bases at V and 4 bases at J, with 6 bases in the middle. The CDR3 totals 13 residues. Here the CDR3 DNA reads TGCGCCAGCAGTGAGTCGGGTGGCACTGAAGCTTTCTTT. The encoded protein is CASSESGGTEAFF.

This clone was seen a few times. This chain links TRBV19 with TRBJ1-1; tentative D call: TRBD1 (5 bases). This CDR3 comprises 14 residues. Germline V gene sequence: CDR1 LNHDA, CDR2 SQIVND (reference sequence). V lost 5 bases and J 5 bases, leaving 15 bases between the germline ends. CDR3 sequence reads: CASSVERRGTEAFF. CDR3 DNA: TGTGCCAGTAGTGTCGAGCGGAGGGGAACTGAAGCTTTCTTT.

The chain is built from TRBV7-2 and TRBJ2-5; 14 bases align to TRBD2. The CDR3 is made up of 16 amino acids. Germline V gives CDR1 SGHTA, CDR2 FQGNSA. The V gene end was trimmed by 4 bases and the J gene end by 5 bases; junction bases not matched to a gene: 6. The CDR3: CASSSLGLAGVETQYF. CDR3 nucleotide sequence: TGTGCCAGCAGCTCATTGGGACTAGCGGGAGTCGAGACCCAGTACTTC.

The chain links TRBV12-3 or TRBV12-4 to TRBJ1-1; TRBD1 is a possible D gene (6 bases). CDR3 length equals 13 residues. V gave up 8 bases and J gave up 8 bases, with 18 bases separating them. Here the CDR3 reads CASSPGGAVEAFF. The CDR3 DNA sequence: TGTGCCAGCTCCCCTGGGGGGGCAGTAGAAGCTTTCTTT.

The V call is TRBV18, the J call TRBJ1-2; D unclear. The V end was cut by 2 bases, the J end by 4 bases, with 11 bases between. The CDR3 contains 14 residues. Per the germline V gene, CDR1 is KGHSH and CDR2 is LQKENI. The CDR3 loop is CASSPSRDGYGYTF. The CDR3 coding sequence is TGTGCCAGCTCACCAAGTCGCGACGGCTATGGCTACACCTTC.

The J gene is TRBJ1-5, the V gene TRBV19; D is ambiguous. The CDR3 has 15 amino acids. Looked up from germline, CDR1 is LNHDA and CDR2 is SQIVND (reference sequence). V lost 1 base and J 6 bases, leaving 13 bases between the germline ends. This chain's CDR3 is CASSIGSQAGQPQHF. The CDR3 DNA sequence: TGTGCCAGTAGTATAGGGTCCCAAGCGGGTCAGCCCCAGCATTTT.